This is a list of T cell receptor beta chains from one sample in a study of blood T cell repertoires in COVID-19. Clones were read by immunoSEQ multiplex PCR, and TCRdb kept only the in-frame ones, dropping some. The sample holds a few hundred thousand clones; 80% to 90% are singletons and the top ten take roughly 2.2%. Source material: PBMCs or T cells enriched from blood (not recorded which). The receptor set was obtained from a young man who had recovered from COVID-19. The CDR3 runs from the conserved cysteine through the conserved F or W. The order of the fields is CDR3 DNA, CDR3 protein, D gene, V gene, J gene, clone size, CDR3 length. The D gene is left open where the match is weak. Clone size is stated in some rows and not others, as once, few, many or a class when expanded.

DNA: TGTGCCAGCAGCTCCACAGGAAAGGACATTCAGTACTTC
CDR3: CASSSTGKDIQYF
D: -
V: TRBV16
J: TRBJ2-4
size: -
length: 13

DNA: TGTGCCAGCAGTTTAATGGGGGGCACTGAAGCTTTCTTT
CDR3: CASSLMGGTEAFF
D: -
V: TRBV12-3/TRBV12-4
J: TRBJ1-1
size: -
length: 13

DNA: TGTGCCAGCAGCCATGGGACAGGGCTGAAACCGGGTCAGCCCCAGCATTTT
CDR3: CASSHGTGLKPGQPQHF
D: TRBD1
V: TRBV7-2
J: TRBJ1-5
size: -
length: 17

DNA: TGCGCCAGCAGCTTGATCGGGCTAGCGGGGGGTGGCAATGAGCAGTTCTTC
CDR3: CASSLIGLAGGGNEQFF
D: TRBD2
V: TRBV5-1
J: TRBJ2-1
size: once
length: 17

DNA: TGTGCCAGCAGGTCCAATAGCAATCAGCCCCAGCATTTT
CDR3: CASRSNSNQPQHF
D: -
V: TRBV6-5
J: TRBJ1-5
size: -
length: 13

DNA: TGTGCCAGCAGCGTGACCCGGGTCTCGTACGAGCAGTACTTC
CDR3: CASSVTRVSYEQYF
D: -
V: TRBV9
J: TRBJ2-7
size: -
length: 14

DNA: TGTGCCAGCTCCAGGGAATCTGGAAACACCATATATTTT
CDR3: CASSRESGNTIYF
D: -
V: TRBV19
J: TRBJ1-3
size: -
length: 13

DNA: TGTGCCAGCAGCCAAGAGACAGGGGGCTATAATTCACCCCTCCACTTT
CDR3: CASSQETGGYNSPLHF
D: TRBD1
V: TRBV5-6
J: TRBJ1-6
size: -
length: 16

DNA: TGCGCCAGCAGCCAAGATCCTCAAGCGGGAGCCTACGAGCAGTACTTC
CDR3: CASSQDPQAGAYEQYF
D: TRBD2
V: TRBV4-1
J: TRBJ2-7
size: -
length: 16

DNA: TGTGCCAGCAAGGAGTTCCCAGACTATGGCTACACCTTC
CDR3: CASKEFPDYGYTF
D: -
V: TRBV2
J: TRBJ1-2
size: -
length: 13

DNA: TGCGCCAGCAGCTTAAGGACATCTCGACCCACAGATACGCAGTATTTT
CDR3: CASSLRTSRPTDTQYF
D: -
V: TRBV5-1
J: TRBJ2-3
size: -
length: 16

DNA: TGTGCCAGCAGCCTCCGGGACTCTCATTCACCCCTCCACTTT
CDR3: CASSLRDSHSPLHF
D: -
V: TRBV3-1/TRBV3-2
J: TRBJ1-6
size: -
length: 14

DNA: TGTGCCAGTAGTATCCCTATGTCGACAGGGCGCTACACCTTC
CDR3: CASSIPMSTGRYTF
D: TRBD1
V: TRBV19
J: TRBJ1-2
size: few
length: 14

DNA: TGTGCCAGCAGCCAACATACACTAGCGGGCTCCTACAATGAGCAGTTCTTC
CDR3: CASSQHTLAGSYNEQFF
D: TRBD2
V: TRBV3-1/TRBV3-2
J: TRBJ2-1
size: -
length: 17

DNA: TGTGCCAGTCACCCACAAAATAATTCACCCCTCCACTTT
CDR3: CASHPQNNSPLHF
D: -
V: TRBV2
J: TRBJ1-6
size: -
length: 13

DNA: TGTGCCAGCAGCTTACAGGGGGCGCGGACTGAAGCTTTCTTT
CDR3: CASSLQGARTEAFF
D: TRBD1
V: TRBV27
J: TRBJ1-1
size: -
length: 14

DNA: TGTGCCAGCAGCCACGGCGGGGGTTACGAGCAGTACTTC
CDR3: CASSHGGGYEQYF
D: TRBD2
V: TRBV3-1/TRBV3-2
J: TRBJ2-7
size: once
length: 13

DNA: TGTGCCAGCAGCTTATACGGGACAGGGGGCATTCAGCCCCAGCATTTT
CDR3: CASSLYGTGGIQPQHF
D: TRBD1
V: TRBV7-2
J: TRBJ1-5
size: once
length: 16

DNA: TGTGCCAGCAGCCCTTATAAGGGAGAAGACACTGAAGCTTTCTTT
CDR3: CASSPYKGEDTEAFF
D: -
V: TRBV11-2
J: TRBJ1-1
size: few
length: 15

DNA: TGTGCCAGCAGCCCACGGCTGGGCCGCAATCAGCCCCAGCATTTT
CDR3: CASSPRLGRNQPQHF
D: -
V: TRBV7-2
J: TRBJ1-5
size: -
length: 15

DNA: TGTGCCAGCAGGGAGAAACAGGGGGTAAACACTGAAGCTTTCTTT
CDR3: CASREKQGVNTEAFF
D: TRBD1
V: TRBV7-9
J: TRBJ1-1
size: -
length: 15

DNA: TGTGCCACCAGTGACACCGACAGGGATGGAAACACCATATATTTT
CDR3: CATSDTDRDGNTIYF
D: TRBD1
V: TRBV24-1
J: TRBJ1-3
size: -
length: 15

DNA: TGTGCCAGCAGAAACCCGGGACAGGGAGGAAACACCATATATTTT
CDR3: CASRNPGQGGNTIYF
D: TRBD1
V: TRBV7-8
J: TRBJ1-3
size: -
length: 15

DNA: TGTGCCAGCAGCTTAGAGCCCCGGGGGAACTATGGCTACACCTTC
CDR3: CASSLEPRGNYGYTF
D: -
V: TRBV7-3
J: TRBJ1-2
size: -
length: 15

DNA: TGTGCCATCAGTGAGACAGTGTTGGGAAACACCATATATTTT
CDR3: CAISETVLGNTIYF
D: -
V: TRBV10-3
J: TRBJ1-3
size: -
length: 14

DNA: TGTGCCAGCACAGGGGGTTCTAGCACAGATACGCAGTATTTT
CDR3: CASTGGSSTDTQYF
D: TRBD1
V: TRBV25-1
J: TRBJ2-3
size: -
length: 14

DNA: TGTGCCAGCAGTACAACACAGGGTTTTCAGCCCCAGCATTTT
CDR3: CASSTTQGFQPQHF
D: -
V: TRBV27
J: TRBJ1-5
size: -
length: 14

DNA: TGTGCCAGCACCCCGAGGCGGAATAATGAAAAACTGTTTTTT
CDR3: CASTPRRNNEKLFF
D: -
V: TRBV2
J: TRBJ1-4
size: -
length: 14

DNA: TGTGCCAGCAGTTTAGCCCGGAGTTTGTGGCCCCAGCATTTT
CDR3: CASSLARSLWPQHF
D: -
V: TRBV27
J: TRBJ1-5
size: -
length: 14

DNA: TGCGCCAGCAGCCAAGATCCCGGAGTTTCTTATGGCTACACCTTC
CDR3: CASSQDPGVSYGYTF
D: -
V: TRBV4-3
J: TRBJ1-2
size: -
length: 15

DNA: TGTGCCAGCATACCTACGAACACCGGGGAGCTGTTTTTT
CDR3: CASIPTNTGELFF
D: -
V: TRBV6-5
J: TRBJ2-2
size: -
length: 13

DNA: TGTGCCAGCAGCCTCGAACCGGGACATATCTACGAGCAGTACTTC
CDR3: CASSLEPGHIYEQYF
D: -
V: TRBV7-6
J: TRBJ2-7
size: -
length: 15

DNA: TGCGCCAGCAGAGGACAGGGAGGCAATGAAAAACTGTTTTTT
CDR3: CASRGQGGNEKLFF
D: TRBD1
V: TRBV5-1
J: TRBJ1-4
size: -
length: 14

DNA: TGTGCCAGCAGCCAGGGAGGGCAGAGGGATACGCAGTATTTT
CDR3: CASSQGGQRDTQYF
D: TRBD2
V: TRBV11-3
J: TRBJ2-3
size: -
length: 14

DNA: TGTGCCAGTAGTATGGTGGGAGACACTGAAGCTTTCTTT
CDR3: CASSMVGDTEAFF
D: -
V: TRBV19
J: TRBJ1-1
size: -
length: 13

DNA: TGTGCCAGCAGCGTAGCATTATTAGCGGGGGATACGCAGTATTTT
CDR3: CASSVALLAGDTQYF
D: TRBD2
V: TRBV9
J: TRBJ2-3
size: -
length: 15

DNA: TGTGCCAGCAGCTTAGTGCGGGGGCCATCAACAGCACCCCTCCACTTT
CDR3: CASSLVRGPSTAPLHF
D: -
V: TRBV7-2
J: TRBJ1-6
size: -
length: 16

DNA: TGTGCCAGCAGCACCGGACAGGGTGCGGTCACTGAAGCTTTCTTT
CDR3: CASSTGQGAVTEAFF
D: TRBD1
V: TRBV27
J: TRBJ1-1
size: -
length: 15

DNA: TGTGCCAGCATAGTGAACACTGAAGCTTTCTTT
CDR3: CASIVNTEAFF
D: -
V: TRBV12-3/TRBV12-4
J: TRBJ1-1
size: once
length: 11

DNA: TGTGCCAGCAGCTTGGAACCCCCGGGACATTTTAATTCACCCCTCCACTTT
CDR3: CASSLEPPGHFNSPLHF
D: -
V: TRBV7-3
J: TRBJ1-6
size: -
length: 17